Below, 28 T cell receptor beta chains from the same sample are listed, as sequenced in a study of shared clonotypes between healthy human individuals. Only in-frame clones appear in the TCRdb table, and some are missing; sequencing was by immunoSEQ multiplex PCR. The top ten hold about 0.34% of the sample, which has approximately 2.5 million clones, more than 85% seen once. The sequenced sample consisted of naive CD4+ T cells from PBMCs. Subset in this sample: CD45RA+ positively selected. The source is a young man in good health. Some clones in this sample may be carry-over from other donors' samples.

This chain connects TRBV28 to TRBJ1-5; no clear D. Trimming took 5 bases from V and 0 from J, leaving 17 bases between them. The CDR3 length is 17 residues. Looked up from germline, CDR1 is MDHEN and CDR2 is SYDVKM. The CDR3 sequence is CASSPPTEIYSNQPQHF. For the CDR3, the DNA is TGTGCCAGCAGTCCCCCGACCGAAATTTATAGCAATCAGCCCCAGCATTTT.

The J gene is TRBJ2-5, the V gene TRBV9; D gene ambiguous. Trimming cost V 3 bases and J 2 bases, with 8 bases left between them. Germline V CDR1 and CDR2: SGDLS, YYNGEE. CDR3 length: 13 amino acids. The CDR3 sequence: CASSARGQETQYF. The CDR3, as DNA: TGTGCCAGCAGCGCCCGAGGTCAAGAGACCCAGTACTTC.

The rearrangement joins TRBV7-3 to TRBJ2-3; possibly TRBD1 or TRBD2 for D (6 bases each). V was shortened by 1 base and J by 4 bases, with 18 bases between the two germline ends. Looked up from germline, CDR1 is SGHTA and CDR2 is FQGTGA. The CDR3 sequence is 17 residues long. CDR3: CASSLMGASEGPDTQYF. For the CDR3, the DNA is TGTGCCAGCAGCTTAATGGGGGCTAGCGAGGGTCCAGATACGCAGTATTTT.

This clone was picked up one time. The chain carries TRBV11-2 and TRBJ2-1, with 10 nucleotides matching TRBD2. CDR3 size: 16 residues. CDR1 and CDR2 (germline): SGHAT, FQNNGV. J gave up 7 bases and V 4 bases, and 10 bases lay outside the gene matches. The CDR3 here is CASSSVSGRLGNEQFF. The CDR3 DNA sequence: TGTGCCAGCAGCTCCGTTAGCGGGAGGTTGGGGAATGAGCAGTTCTTC.

This chain connects TRBV5-1 to TRBJ2-1; 7 positions match TRBD2. This CDR3 spans 14 amino acids. Trimming removed 3 bases from V and 10 bases from J; junction bases left unmatched: 10. From germline, CDR1 is SGHRS and CDR2 YFSETQ. This CDR3 reads CASSSGGGPGEQFF. For the CDR3, the DNA is TGCGCCAGCAGCTCTGGGGGAGGGCCTGGAGAGCAGTTCTTC.

The chain has TRBV4-1 and TRBJ1-5; 7 nucleotides agree with TRBD1. The V gene's germline CDR1 is MGHRA and CDR2 YSYEKL. The CDR3 has 15 residues. Trimming cost V 2 bases and J 3 bases; bases outside gene matches: 4. The CDR3 nucleotides are TGCGCCAGCAGCCAAAACAGGGGTGCCAATCAGCCCCAGCATTTT. Amino acid sequence: CASSQNRGANQPQHF.

The V call is TRBV7-2, the J call TRBJ2-1; the D gene is possibly TRBD2 (6 bases). Trimming pared 5 bases from V and 2 bases from J, leaving 10 bases between. The germline V gene encodes CDR1 SGHTA and CDR2 FQGNSA. CDR3 length: 14 amino acids. This CDR3 is CASSQGGPYNEQFF. The CDR3, as DNA: TGTGCCAGCAGCCAGGGAGGCCCCTACAATGAGCAGTTCTTC. The full variable domain, in which reference TRBV7-2 and TRBJ2-1 provide the parts outside the CDR3, is GAGVSQSPSNKVTEKGKDVELRCDPISGHTALYWYRQSLGQGLEFLIYFQGNSAPDKSGLPSDRFSAERTGGSVSTLTIQRTQQEDSAVYLCASSQGGPYNEQFFGPGTRLTVL.

About this clone itself: One end of the junction is discordant with germline, which a read error may explain. This CDR3 is CAGSSDWASSAYGYTF. For the CDR3, the DNA is TGTGCCGGCTCATCCGACTGGGCCAGCTCGGCCTATGGCTACACCTTC. This chain uses TRBV18 with TRBJ1-2; D gene unclear. CDR1 is KGHSH, CDR2 LQKENI, per germline. This CDR3 contains 16 residues.

The chain links TRBV5-1 to TRBJ2-2; either TRBD1 or TRBD2 may supply D (5 bases each). This CDR3 contains 14 residues. V shed 4 bases and J shed 2 bases, with 9 bases lying between them. The V gene's germline CDR1 is SGHRS and CDR2 YFSETQ. CDR3 in amino acids: CASSEGFNTGELFF. In DNA, the CDR3 is TGCGCCAGCAGCGAGGGGTTCAACACCGGGGAGCTGTTTTTT.

This sequence joins TRBV9 and TRBJ2-1; the match to TRBD2 covers 13 bases. J lost 7 bases, V lost 4 bases, and 8 bases had no gene match. This CDR3 contains 16 residues. Germline V gene data show CDR1 as SGDLS and CDR2 as YYNGEE. CDR3: CASSPRGLAGLNEQFF. The DNA for the CDR3 is TGTGCCAGCAGCCCCCGGGGACTAGCGGGACTTAATGAGCAGTTCTTC.

This chain joins TRBV7-3 and TRBJ2-5, with a possible D match to TRBD2 (5 bases). V was pared by 2 bases and J by 4 bases, with 14 bases between. The germline V gene encodes CDR1 SGHTA and CDR2 FQGTGA. This CDR3 region has 15 residues. CDR3 residues: CASSLGLAFLETQYF. The CDR3, as DNA: TGTGCCAGCAGCTTAGGGCTAGCCTTTTTAGAGACCCAGTACTTC.

V and J are TRBV6-1 and TRBJ2-7, with 7 bases identical to TRBD2. Germline values: CDR1 MNHNS, CDR2 SASEGT. Trimming removed 5 bases from V and 3 bases from J; junction bases left unmatched: 4. The CDR3 has 13 residues. The CDR3 nucleotides are TGTGCCAGCAGTCTAGCGGCCAACTACGAGCAGTACTTC. Translated: CASSLAANYEQYF.

Remarks on this clone: The sample holds other DNA sequences that translate to the same CDR3. This chain uses TRBV19 with TRBJ1-2; D remains unclear. The V end lost 1 base, the J end lost 7 bases, and 7 bases lay between the germline ends. This CDR3 contains 12 residues. Germline CDR1 is LNHDA and CDR2 is SQIVND (reference sequence). CDR3 bases: TGTGCCAGTAGTATAGGTCGGCGTGGCTACACCTTC. It yields the protein CASSIGRRGYTF.

The chain uses TRBV6-5 and TRBJ2-5; either TRBD1 or TRBD2 may fit D (5 bases each). The CDR3 has 15 residues. V was trimmed by 6 bases and J by 3 bases, leaving 17 bases between them. CDR1 MNHEY and CDR2 SVGAGI come from the germline V gene. CDR3 protein: CASSPNRLGEETQYF. The CDR3 region has the DNA TGTGCCAGCAGCCCTAACAGGTTGGGGGAAGAGACCCAGTACTTC.

The chain joins TRBV11-3 to TRBJ1-1; D gene uncertain. Germline lookup yields CDR1 SGHNT and CDR2 YENEEA. This CDR3 spans 12 amino acids. V was pared by 4 bases and J by 8 bases, with 11 bases between. The CDR3 DNA reads TGTGCCAGCAGCTCTGGACGGGGAGAAGCTTTCTTT. Its protein is CASSSGRGEAFF.

The genes are TRBV7-2 and TRBJ2-3; D call uncertain. Per germline, CDR1 SGHTA and CDR2 FQGNSA. The germline V and J ends were trimmed by 5 bases and 2 bases, with 8 bases remaining between them. The CDR3 extends over 13 amino acids. The CDR3 DNA is TGTGCCAGCAGCGCAACACACACAGATACGCAGTATTTT. Its protein product is CASSATHTDTQYF. Using reference TRBV7-2 and TRBJ2-3 for the parts outside the CDR3, the full variable domain is GAGVSQSPSNKVTEKGKDVELRCDPISGHTALYWYRQSLGQGLEFLIYFQGNSAPDKSGLPSDRFSAERTGGSVSTLTIQRTQQEDSAVYLCASSATHTDTQYFGPGTRLTVL.

This chain joins TRBV5-1 and TRBJ2-2, with 10 bases fitting TRBD2. CDR1 SGHRS and CDR2 YFSETQ come from the germline V gene. V trimming: 4 bases; J trimming: 0 bases; junction bases outside the gene matches: 6. The CDR3 sequence is 17 residues long. Here the CDR3 reads CASSRRTSGANTGELFF. The DNA for the CDR3 is TGCGCCAGCAGCAGGCGGACTAGCGGAGCGAACACCGGGGAGCTGTTTTTT.

The chain has TRBV28 and TRBJ1-1; D ambiguous. V was shortened by 6 bases and J by 1 base, with 9 bases between the two germline ends. Germline lookup yields CDR1 MDHEN and CDR2 SYDVKM. This CDR3 is built from 13 residues. CDR3 DNA sequence: TGTGCCAGCAGAACGGATGCGAACACTGAAGCTTTCTTT. As protein: CASRTDANTEAFF.

This chain uses TRBV28 with TRBJ2-7, with TRBD2 identical over 8 bases. With 5 bases clipped from V and 7 bases from J, the junction kept 7 bases outside the gene matches. The CDR3 sequence is 13 residues long. Germline loops: CDR1 MDHEN, CDR2 SYDVKM. This chain's CDR3 is CASSPGRGGEQYF. DNA for the CDR3: TGTGCCAGCAGTCCCGGTCGGGGGGGGGAGCAGTACTTC.

The rearrangement uses TRBV12-5 and TRBJ1-2; D remains ambiguous. The CDR3 totals 12 residues. Germline V lookup: CDR1 LGHNT, CDR2 FRNRAP. Trimming left V 1 base short and J 8 bases short, with 8 bases between. The CDR3 region has the DNA TGTGCTAGTGGTTTGGGGATCGGAGGCTACACCTTC. It is translated as CASGLGIGGYTF.

The chain links TRBV15 to TRBJ2-6, with D perhaps matching TRBD1 (5 bases). V was cut by 5 bases and J by 0 bases, with 11 bases left in between. Germline CDR1 reads LNHNV; CDR2 reads YYDKDF (reference sequence). The CDR3 totals 16 residues. CDR3 bases: TGTGCCACCAGCGGATTAGGGGTCTCTGGGGCCAACGTCCTGACTTTC. Translated: CATSGLGVSGANVLTF.

The chain recombines TRBV7-9 with TRBJ2-3; D gene unclear. The CDR3 is 12 residues long. Between the trimmed V and J ends, which lost 5 bases and 10 bases, there was a span of 13 bases. Germline CDR1 reads SEHNR; CDR2 reads FQNEAQ (reference sequence). CDR3 residues: CASSPDLRPQYF. CDR3 coding DNA: TGTGCCAGCAGCCCAGATCTTCGGCCGCAGTATTTT.

The chain is built from TRBV4-1 and TRBJ1-5, with TRBD1 matching over 9 bases. This CDR3 is built from 15 residues. V dropped 3 bases and J dropped 2; count of bases not matched to a gene: 2. Germline loops: CDR1 MGHRA, CDR2 YSYEKL. The CDR3 DNA reads TGCGCCAGCAGCCATGGGGACAGGGGCAATCAGCCCCAGCATTTT. Amino acid sequence: CASSHGDRGNQPQHF.

For this clone: This sample includes further DNA sequences coding for the same CDR3. V usage is TRBV18 and J usage is TRBJ1-3; D not resolved. The germline V gene encodes CDR1 KGHSH and CDR2 LQKENI. The CDR3 consists of 15 residues. V gave up 0 bases and J gave up 1 base, with 7 bases separating them. CDR3 sequence reads: CASSPPGFSGNTIYF. CDR3 in DNA: TGTGCCAGCTCACCACCGGGGTTTTCTGGAAACACCATATATTTT.

The genes are TRBV27 and TRBJ2-2; D possibly corresponds to TRBD2 (6 bases). From germline, CDR1 is MNHEY and CDR2 SMNVEV (reference sequence). This CDR3 region has 17 residues. V lost 2 bases, J lost 7 bases, and 20 bases lay in between. As DNA, the CDR3 is TGTGCCAGCAGTTTAAGGGCGGGCAGGTTGGAGGGCGGGGAGCTGTTTTTT. Residues: CASSLRAGRLEGGELFF.

This chain uses TRBV15 with TRBJ1-1; TRBD1 is a possible D gene (5 bases). Trimming removed 3 bases at V and 2 bases at J, with 13 bases between. CDR3 length: 15 amino acids. The germline V gene encodes CDR1 LNHNV and CDR2 YYDKDF (reference sequence). CDR3: CATSSPSTANTEAFF. CDR3 bases: TGTGCCACCAGCAGCCCTTCGACAGCAAACACTGAAGCTTTCTTT. Using reference TRBV15 and TRBJ1-1 for the parts outside the CDR3, the full variable domain is DAMVIQNPRYQVTQFGKPVTLSCSQTLNHNVMYWYQQKSSQAPKLLFHYYDKDFNNEADTPDNFQSRRPNTSFCFLDIRSPGLGDTAMYLCATSSPSTANTEAFFGQGTRLTVV.

V gene TRBV10-2 combines with J gene TRBJ1-5, with 7 positions matching TRBD1. CDR1 is WSHSY and CDR2 is SAAADI in the germline V gene. The trim removed 6 bases at V and 1 base at J, leaving 6 bases unmatched. The CDR3 is made up of 15 amino acids. As DNA, the CDR3 is TGCGCCAGCAGGAGTGACAGGGTGAGCAATCAGCCCCAGCATTTT. It yields the protein CASRSDRVSNQPQHF.

The rearrangement joins TRBV27 to TRBJ2-7; no clear D gene. CDR3 length equals 14 residues. V lost 4 bases and J lost 2, with 12 bases in between. Germline-derived CDR1 and CDR2 are MNHEY and SMNVEV (reference sequence). In DNA, the CDR3 is TGTGCCAGCAGTTCTCGGACGGGTACCTACGAGCAGTACTTC. It codes for CASSSRTGTYEQYF.